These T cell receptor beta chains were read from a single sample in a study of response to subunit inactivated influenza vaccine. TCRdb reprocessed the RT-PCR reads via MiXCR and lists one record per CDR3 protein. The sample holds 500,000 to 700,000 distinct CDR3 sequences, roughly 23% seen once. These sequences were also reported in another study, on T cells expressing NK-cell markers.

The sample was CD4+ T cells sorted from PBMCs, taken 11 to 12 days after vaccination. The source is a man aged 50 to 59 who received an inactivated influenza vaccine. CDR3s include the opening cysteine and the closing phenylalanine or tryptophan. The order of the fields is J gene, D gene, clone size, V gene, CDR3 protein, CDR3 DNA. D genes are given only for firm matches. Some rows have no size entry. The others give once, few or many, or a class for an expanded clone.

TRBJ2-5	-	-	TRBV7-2	CASSLGQAGGQETQYF	TGTGCCAGCAGCTTAGGCCAGGCCGGGGGCCAAGAGACCCAGTACTTC
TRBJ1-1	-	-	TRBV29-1	CSVEVGGTFEAFF	TGCAGCGTTGAAGTGGGGGGAACTTTTGAAGCTTTCTTT
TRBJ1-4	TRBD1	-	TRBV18	CASSQNGQASGEKLFF	TGTGCCAGCTCACAAAATGGACAGGCATCAGGTGAAAAACTGTTTTTT
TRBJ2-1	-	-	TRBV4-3	CASSQEAGSHYNEQFF	TGCGCCAGCAGCCAAGAGGCGGGATCTCACTACAATGAGCAGTTCTTC
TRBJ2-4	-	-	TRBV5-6	CASSLAGPDIQYF	TGTGCCAGCAGCTTGGCCGGCCCTGACATTCAGTACTTC
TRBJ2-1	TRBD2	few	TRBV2	CASSGEREDGNEQFF	TGTGCCAGCAGTGGGGAGCGGGAGGATGGGAATGAGCAGTTCTTC
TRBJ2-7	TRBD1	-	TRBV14	CASSLPVTGGPSSYEQYF	TGTGCCAGCAGCCTACCGGTCACAGGGGGCCCGAGCTCCTACGAGCAGTACTTC
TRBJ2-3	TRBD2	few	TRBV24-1	CATSDQTSAKDTQYF	TGTGCCACCAGTGACCAGACTAGCGCGAAAGATACGCAGTATTTT
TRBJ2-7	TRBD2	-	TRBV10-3	CATTSSGASYEQYF	TGTGCCACGACCTCTAGCGGGGCCTCCTACGAGCAGTACTTC
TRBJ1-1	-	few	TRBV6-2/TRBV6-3	CASRNRQGNTEAFF	TGTGCCAGCAGAAACCGACAAGGGAACACTGAAGCTTTCTTT
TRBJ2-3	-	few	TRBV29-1	CSVDAVGTQYF	TGCAGCGTTGACGCCGTCGGTACGCAGTATTTT
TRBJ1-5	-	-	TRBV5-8	CAGKKAGGLSDQPQHF	TGTGCCGGAAAAAAGGCGGGGGGCTTAAGCGATCAGCCCCAGCATTTT
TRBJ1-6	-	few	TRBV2	CASSERKGRSYNSPLHF	TGTGCCAGCAGTGAACGAAAAGGAAGGTCTTATAATTCACCCCTCCACTTT
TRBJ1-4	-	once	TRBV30	CAWLGAGEKLFF	TGTGCCTGGTTGGGGGCAGGGGAAAAACTGTTTTTT
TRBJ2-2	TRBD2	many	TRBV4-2	CASSHRTSGGTRGTGELFF	TGTGCCAGCAGCCATCGGACTAGCGGGGGGACCCGAGGTACCGGGGAGCTGTTTTTT
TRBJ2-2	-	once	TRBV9	CASSYEGHTGELFF	TGTGCCAGCAGCTATGAGGGGCACACCGGGGAGCTGTTTTTT
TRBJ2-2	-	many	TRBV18	CASSPGIDTGELFF	TGTGCCAGCTCACCAGGAATTGACACCGGGGAGCTGTTTTTT
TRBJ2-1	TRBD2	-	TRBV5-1	CASSIRRGDEQFF	TGCGCCAGCAGCATACGGCGGGGGGATGAGCAGTTCTTC
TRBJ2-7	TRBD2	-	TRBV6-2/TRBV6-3	CASSYLTGITSGSYEQYF	TGTGCCAGCAGTTATCTAACAGGGATTACTAGCGGCTCCTACGAGCAGTACTTC
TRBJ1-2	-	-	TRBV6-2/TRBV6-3	CASSYAGTVEGYTF	TGTGCCAGCAGTTACGCCGGGACTGTGGAAGGCTACACCTTC
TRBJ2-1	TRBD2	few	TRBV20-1	CSASGTSGGAPYNEQFF	TGCAGTGCCTCCGGGACTAGCGGGGGGGCCCCCTACAATGAGCAGTTCTTC
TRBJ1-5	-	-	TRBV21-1	CASSKASRVLYSNQPQHF	TGTGCCAGCAGCAAAGCGAGCAGGGTTCTTTATAGCAATCAGCCCCAGCATTTT
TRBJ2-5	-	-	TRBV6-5	CASSPTAETQYF	TGTGCCAGCAGTCCGACTGCGGAGACCCAGTACTTC
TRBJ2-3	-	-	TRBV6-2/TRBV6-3	CASSYDPLNTQYF	TGTGCCAGCAGTTACGACCCCCTGAATACGCAGTATTTT
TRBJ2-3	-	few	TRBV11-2	CASSVNRVTDTQYF	TGTGCCAGCAGCGTGAACAGGGTTACAGATACGCAGTATTTT
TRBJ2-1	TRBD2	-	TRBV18	CASSPGTSGGSEQFF	TGTGCCAGCTCTCCCGGGACTAGCGGGGGTAGTGAGCAGTTCTTC
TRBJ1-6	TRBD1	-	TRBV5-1	CASSLQPGTGGSGALHF	TGCGCCAGCAGCTTACAACCCGGGACAGGGGGCAGTGGGGCCCTCCACTTT
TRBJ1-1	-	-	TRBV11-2	CASSLGSTGMNTEAFF	TGTGCCAGCAGCTTAGGAAGTACAGGGATGAACACTGAAGCTTTCTTT
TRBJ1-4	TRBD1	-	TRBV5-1	CASSTGTGRDEKLFF	TGCGCCAGCAGCACGGGGACAGGGCGGGATGAAAAACTGTTTTTT
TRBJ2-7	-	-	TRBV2	CASRMRGTYEQYF	TGTGCCAGCCGGATGAGGGGGACCTACGAGCAGTACTTC
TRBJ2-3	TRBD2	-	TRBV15	CATSSGLTSGSTDTQYF	TGTGCCACCAGCAGCGGACTAACTAGCGGCAGCACAGATACGCAGTATTTT
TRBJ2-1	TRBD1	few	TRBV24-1	CATSDSVTGIGNEQFF	TGTGCCACCAGTGATTCTGTGACAGGGATAGGCAATGAGCAGTTCTTC
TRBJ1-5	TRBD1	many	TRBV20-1	CSAGYGTGGGNQPQHF	TGCAGTGCTGGATACGGGACAGGGGGCGGCAATCAGCCCCAGCATTTT
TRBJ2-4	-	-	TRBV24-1	CATSESGTENIQYF	TGTGCCACCAGTGAATCCGGGACCGAAAACATTCAGTACTTC
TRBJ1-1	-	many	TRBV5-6	CASSFGTWNTEAFF	TGTGCCAGCAGCTTTGGCACTTGGAACACTGAAGCTTTCTTT
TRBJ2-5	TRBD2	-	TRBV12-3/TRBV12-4	CASRISGPTGTQYF	TGTGCCAGCAGGATTAGCGGGCCAACGGGGACCCAGTACTTC
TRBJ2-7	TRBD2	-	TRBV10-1	CAIPILAGEDEQYF	TGCGCCATCCCAATACTAGCGGGAGAAGACGAGCAGTACTTC
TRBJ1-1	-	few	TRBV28	CASSSRDSGTFTEAFF	TGTGCCAGCAGTTCCCGGGACTCCGGAACTTTCACTGAAGCTTTCTTT
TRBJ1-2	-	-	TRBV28	CASSLNRDYGYTF	TGTGCCAGCAGTTTAAACAGGGACTATGGCTACACCTTC
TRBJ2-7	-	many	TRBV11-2	CASSFPGWSYEQYF	TGTGCCAGCAGCTTCCCGGGGTGGTCCTACGAGCAGTACTTC
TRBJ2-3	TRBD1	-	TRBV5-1	CASSPGQGVDTQYF	TGCGCCAGCAGCCCAGGACAGGGAGTGGATACGCAGTATTTT
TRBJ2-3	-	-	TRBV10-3	CAISGRGGTSTDTQYF	TGTGCCATCAGTGGCAGAGGGGGGACTAGCACAGATACGCAGTATTTT
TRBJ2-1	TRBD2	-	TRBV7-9	CASSRGSDGNEQFF	TGTGCCAGCAGCCGCGGGAGCGATGGTAATGAGCAGTTCTTC
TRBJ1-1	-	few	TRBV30	CAWSVRSGTEAFF	TGTGCCTGGAGTGTACGGTCAGGGACTGAAGCTTTCTTT
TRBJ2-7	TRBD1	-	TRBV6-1	CASSEKGQGAGEQYF	TGTGCCAGCAGTGAAAAAGGGCAGGGGGCAGGCGAGCAGTACTTC
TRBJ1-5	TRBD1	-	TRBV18	CASSPGSQGALHF	TGTGCCAGCTCACCTGGGTCGCAGGGGGCATTGCATTTT
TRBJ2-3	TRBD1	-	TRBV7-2	CASSAWTGFTDTQYF	TGTGCCAGCAGCGCCTGGACAGGATTCACAGATACGCAGTATTTT
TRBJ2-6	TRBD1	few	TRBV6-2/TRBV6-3	CASNPDGTGLSGANVLTF	TGTGCCAGCAACCCGGACGGGACAGGGCTTTCTGGGGCCAACGTCCTGACTTTC